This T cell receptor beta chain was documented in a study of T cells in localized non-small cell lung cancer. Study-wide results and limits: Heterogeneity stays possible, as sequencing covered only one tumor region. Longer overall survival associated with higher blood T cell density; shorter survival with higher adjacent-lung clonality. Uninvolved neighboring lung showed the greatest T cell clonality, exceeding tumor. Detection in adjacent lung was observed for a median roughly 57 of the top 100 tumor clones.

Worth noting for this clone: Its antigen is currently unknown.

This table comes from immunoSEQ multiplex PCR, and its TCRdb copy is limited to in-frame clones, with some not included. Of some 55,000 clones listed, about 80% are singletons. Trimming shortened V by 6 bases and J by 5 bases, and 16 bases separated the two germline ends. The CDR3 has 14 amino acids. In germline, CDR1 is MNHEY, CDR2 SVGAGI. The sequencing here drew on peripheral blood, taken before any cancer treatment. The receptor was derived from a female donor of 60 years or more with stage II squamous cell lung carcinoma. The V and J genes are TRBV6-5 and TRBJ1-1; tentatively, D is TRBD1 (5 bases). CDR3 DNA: TGTGCCAGCAGCCCCCCTGGGGGAAGTACTGAAGCTTTCTTT. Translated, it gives CASSPPGGSTEAFF.